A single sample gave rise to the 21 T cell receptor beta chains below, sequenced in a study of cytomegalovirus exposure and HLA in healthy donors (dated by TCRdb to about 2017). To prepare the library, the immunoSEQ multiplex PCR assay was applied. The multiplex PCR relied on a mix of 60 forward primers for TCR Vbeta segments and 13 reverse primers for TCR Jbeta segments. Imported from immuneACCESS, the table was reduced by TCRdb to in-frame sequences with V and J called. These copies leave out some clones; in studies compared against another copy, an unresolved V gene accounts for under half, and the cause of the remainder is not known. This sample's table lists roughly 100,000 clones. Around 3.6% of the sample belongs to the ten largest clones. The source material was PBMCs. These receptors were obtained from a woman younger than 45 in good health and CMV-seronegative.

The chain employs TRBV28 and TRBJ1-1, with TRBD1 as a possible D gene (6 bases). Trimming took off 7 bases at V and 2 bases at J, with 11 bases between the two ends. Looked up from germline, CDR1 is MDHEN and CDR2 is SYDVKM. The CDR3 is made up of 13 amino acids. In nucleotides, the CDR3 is TGTGCCAGCAATCCCGGGACAAACACTGAAGCTTTCTTT. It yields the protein CASNPGTNTEAFF.

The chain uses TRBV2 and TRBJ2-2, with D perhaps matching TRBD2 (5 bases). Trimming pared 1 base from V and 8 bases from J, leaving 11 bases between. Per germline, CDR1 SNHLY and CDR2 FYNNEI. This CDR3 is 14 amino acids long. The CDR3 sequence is CASSEGRGIGELFF. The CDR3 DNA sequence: TGTGCCAGCAGTGAAGGACGGGGTATAGGGGAGCTGTTTTTT.

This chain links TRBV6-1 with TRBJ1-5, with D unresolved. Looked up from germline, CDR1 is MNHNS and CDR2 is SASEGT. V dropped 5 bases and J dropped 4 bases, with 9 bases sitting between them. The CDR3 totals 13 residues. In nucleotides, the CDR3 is TGTGCCAGCAGTTGGACGGGGAATCAGCCCCAGCATTTT. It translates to CASSWTGNQPQHF.

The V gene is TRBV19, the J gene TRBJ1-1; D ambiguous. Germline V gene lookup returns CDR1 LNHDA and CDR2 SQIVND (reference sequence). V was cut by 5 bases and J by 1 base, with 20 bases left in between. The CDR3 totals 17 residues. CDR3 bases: TGTGCCAGTAGTGCAATTCCAGGTGCTCGCTCGAACACTGAAGCTTTCTTT. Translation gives CASSAIPGARSNTEAFF.

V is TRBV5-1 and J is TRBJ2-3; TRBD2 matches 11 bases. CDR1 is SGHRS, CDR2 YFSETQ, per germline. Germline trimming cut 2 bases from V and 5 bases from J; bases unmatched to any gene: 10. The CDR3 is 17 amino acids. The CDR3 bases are TGCGCCAGCAGCTTCGGGATGACTAGCGGGACTAGAGATACGCAGTATTTT. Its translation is CASSFGMTSGTRDTQYF. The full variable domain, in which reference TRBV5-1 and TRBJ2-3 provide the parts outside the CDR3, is KAGVTQTPRYLIKTRGQQVTLSCSPISGHRSVSWYQQTPGQGLQFLFEYFSETQRNKGNFPGRFSGRQFSNSRSEMNVSTLELGDSALYLCASSFGMTSGTRDTQYFGPGTRLTVL.

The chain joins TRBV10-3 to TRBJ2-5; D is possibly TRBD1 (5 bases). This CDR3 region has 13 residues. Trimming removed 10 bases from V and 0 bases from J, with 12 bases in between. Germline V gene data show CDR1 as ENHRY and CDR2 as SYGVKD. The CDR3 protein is CATLSRDQETQYF. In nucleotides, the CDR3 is TGTGCCACCCTCAGCAGGGACCAAGAGACCCAGTACTTC.

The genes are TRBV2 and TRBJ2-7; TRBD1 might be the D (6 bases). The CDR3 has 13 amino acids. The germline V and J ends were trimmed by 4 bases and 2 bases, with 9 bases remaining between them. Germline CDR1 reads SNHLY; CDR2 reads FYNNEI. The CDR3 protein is CASSVQGPYEQYF. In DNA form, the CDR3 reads TGTGCCAGCAGTGTACAGGGACCCTACGAGCAGTACTTC.

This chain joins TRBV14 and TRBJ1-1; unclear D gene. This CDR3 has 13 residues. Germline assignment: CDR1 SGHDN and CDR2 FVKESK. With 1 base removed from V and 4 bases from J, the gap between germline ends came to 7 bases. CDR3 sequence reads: CASSQGRFTEAFF. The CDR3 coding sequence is TGTGCCAGCAGCCAAGGGAGGTTCACTGAAGCTTTCTTT.

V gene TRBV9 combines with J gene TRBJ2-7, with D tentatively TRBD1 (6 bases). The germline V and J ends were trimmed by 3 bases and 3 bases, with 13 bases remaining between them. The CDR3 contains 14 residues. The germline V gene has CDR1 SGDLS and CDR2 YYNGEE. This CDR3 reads CASSAHRESYEQYF. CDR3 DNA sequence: TGTGCCAGCAGCGCTCACAGGGAGAGCTACGAGCAGTACTTC.

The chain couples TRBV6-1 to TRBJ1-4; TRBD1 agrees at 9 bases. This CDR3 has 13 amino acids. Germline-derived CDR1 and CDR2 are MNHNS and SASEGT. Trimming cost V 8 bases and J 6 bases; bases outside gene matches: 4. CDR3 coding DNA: TGTGCCAGCGCCCGGGACAGGGATGAAAAACTGTTTTTT. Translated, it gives CASARDRDEKLFF.

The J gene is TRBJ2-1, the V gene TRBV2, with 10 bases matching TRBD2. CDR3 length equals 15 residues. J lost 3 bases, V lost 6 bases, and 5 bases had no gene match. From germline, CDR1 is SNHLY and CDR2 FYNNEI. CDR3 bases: TGTGCCAGCAGGTTAGCGGGAGGTCTCTACAATGAGCAGTTCTTC. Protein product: CASRLAGGLYNEQFF.

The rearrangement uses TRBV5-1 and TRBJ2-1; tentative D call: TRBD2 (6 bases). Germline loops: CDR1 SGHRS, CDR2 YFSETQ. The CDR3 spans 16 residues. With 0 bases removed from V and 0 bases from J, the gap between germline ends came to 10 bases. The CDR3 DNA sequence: TGCGCCAGCAGCTTGGCCCTAGCGAGCTCCTACAATGAGCAGTTCTTC. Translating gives CASSLALASSYNEQFF.

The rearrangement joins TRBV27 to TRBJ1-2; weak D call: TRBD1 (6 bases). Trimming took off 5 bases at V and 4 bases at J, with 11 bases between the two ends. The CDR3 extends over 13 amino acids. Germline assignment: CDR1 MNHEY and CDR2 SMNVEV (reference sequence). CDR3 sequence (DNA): TGTGCCAGCAGTACACAGGGACCCTATGGCTACACCTTC. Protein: CASSTQGPYGYTF.

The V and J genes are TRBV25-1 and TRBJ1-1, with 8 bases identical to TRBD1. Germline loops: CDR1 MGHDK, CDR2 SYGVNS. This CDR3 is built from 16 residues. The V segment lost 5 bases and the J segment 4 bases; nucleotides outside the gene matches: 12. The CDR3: CASSPAPGQGTTEAFF. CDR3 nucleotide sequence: TGTGCCAGCAGTCCCGCACCCGGACAGGGAACCACTGAAGCTTTCTTT.

In nucleotides, the CDR3 is TGTGCCAGCAGTCCCAGGGGCAGGAGCACTGAAGCTTTCTTT. Translating gives CASSPRGRSTEAFF. The chain uses TRBV6-6 and TRBJ1-1, with D perhaps TRBD1 (6 bases). This CDR3 region has 14 residues. The V end was cut by 5 bases, the J end by 4 bases, with 14 bases between. Germline V lookup: CDR1 MNHNY, CDR2 SVGAGI (reference sequence).

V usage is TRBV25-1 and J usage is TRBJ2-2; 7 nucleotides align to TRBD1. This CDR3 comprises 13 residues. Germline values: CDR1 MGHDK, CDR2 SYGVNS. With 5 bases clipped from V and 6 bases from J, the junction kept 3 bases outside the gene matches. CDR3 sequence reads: CASSTGDAGELFF. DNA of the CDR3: TGTGCCAGCAGTACAGGGGACGCCGGGGAGCTGTTTTTT.

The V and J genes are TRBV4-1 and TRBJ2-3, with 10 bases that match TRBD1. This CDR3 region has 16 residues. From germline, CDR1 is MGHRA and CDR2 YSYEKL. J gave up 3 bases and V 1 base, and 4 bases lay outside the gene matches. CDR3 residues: CASSQVTGGGTDTQYF. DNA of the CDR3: TGCGCCAGCAGCCAAGTGACAGGGGGCGGAACAGATACGCAGTATTTT.

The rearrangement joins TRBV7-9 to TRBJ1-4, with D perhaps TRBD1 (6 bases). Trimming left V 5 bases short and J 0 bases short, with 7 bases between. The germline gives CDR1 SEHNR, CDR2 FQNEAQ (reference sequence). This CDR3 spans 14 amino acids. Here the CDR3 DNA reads TGTGCCAGCAGCCCAGGGGCAACTAATGAAAAACTGTTTTTT. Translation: CASSPGATNEKLFF.

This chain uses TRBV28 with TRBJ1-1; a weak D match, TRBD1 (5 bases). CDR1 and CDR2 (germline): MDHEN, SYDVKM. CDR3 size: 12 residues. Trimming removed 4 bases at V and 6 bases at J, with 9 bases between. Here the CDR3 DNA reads TGTGCCAGCAGTTGGGGGGTCGCTGAAGCTTTCTTT. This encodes CASSWGVAEAFF. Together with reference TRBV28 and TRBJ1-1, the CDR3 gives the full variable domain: DVKVTQSSRYLVKRTGEKVFLECVQDMDHENMFWYRQDPGLGLRLIYFSYDVKMKEKGDIPEGYSVSREKKERFSLILESASTNQTSMYLCASSWGVAEAFFGQGTRLTVV.

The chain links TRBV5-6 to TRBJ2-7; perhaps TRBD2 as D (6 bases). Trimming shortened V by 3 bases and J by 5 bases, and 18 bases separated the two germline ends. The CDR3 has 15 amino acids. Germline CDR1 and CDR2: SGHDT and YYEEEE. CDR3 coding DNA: TGTGCCAGCAGCTGGGGTAGCGGAGGAGGCCACGAGCAGTACTTC. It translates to CASSWGSGGGHEQYF.

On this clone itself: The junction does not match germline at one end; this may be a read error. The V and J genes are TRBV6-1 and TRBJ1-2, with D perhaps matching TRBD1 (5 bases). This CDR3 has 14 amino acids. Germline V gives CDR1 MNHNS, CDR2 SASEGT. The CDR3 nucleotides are TGTGCCAGCAGTGAAGGTCCCGACAGCTATGGCTGCACCTTC. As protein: CASSEGPDSYGCTF.